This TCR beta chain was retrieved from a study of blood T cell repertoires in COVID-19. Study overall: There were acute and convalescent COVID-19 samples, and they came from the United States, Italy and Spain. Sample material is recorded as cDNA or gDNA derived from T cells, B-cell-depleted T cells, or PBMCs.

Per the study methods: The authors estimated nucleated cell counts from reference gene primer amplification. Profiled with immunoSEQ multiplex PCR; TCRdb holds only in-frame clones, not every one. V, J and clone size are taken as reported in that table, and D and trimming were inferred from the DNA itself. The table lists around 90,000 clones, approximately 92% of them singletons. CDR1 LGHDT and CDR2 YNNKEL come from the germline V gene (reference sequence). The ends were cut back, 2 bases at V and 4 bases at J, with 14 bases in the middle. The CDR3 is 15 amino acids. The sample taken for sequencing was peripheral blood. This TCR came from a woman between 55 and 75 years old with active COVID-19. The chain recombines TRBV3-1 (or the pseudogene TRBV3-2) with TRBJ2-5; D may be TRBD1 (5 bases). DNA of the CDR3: TGTGCCAGCAGCCAATCCAGGGTCCTCGGAGAGACCCAGTACTTC. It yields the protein CASSQSRVLGETQYF.